A single sample is the source of the 31 T cell receptor beta chains below, sequenced in a study of T-cell memory formation after mild COVID-19. A single record per CDR3 protein comes from TCRdb applying MiXCR to the 5' RACE reads. The sample records fewer than 150,000 distinct CDR3 sequences, 13% to 15% being singletons. Sequenced sample: PBMCs or a T cell subset sorted from them (not recorded which). All receptors come from an adult woman who had mild COVID-19 (a few samples of this study predate the infection). Cell type and time point are not known.

This clonotype was seen many times. This chain joins TRBV7-6 and TRBJ2-7, with 7 bases matching TRBD1. The CDR3 consists of 14 residues. Germline trimming cut 5 bases from V and 0 bases from J; bases unmatched to any gene: 4. CDR1 SGHVS and CDR2 FNYEAQ come from the germline V gene. The CDR3 region has the DNA TGTGCCAGCAGCCCGGGACAGAGCTCCTACGAGCAGTACTTC. Protein product: CASSPGQSSYEQYF.

This clonotype was counted a few times. The V gene is TRBV24-1, the J gene TRBJ2-1, with 8 bases that match TRBD1. Looked up from germline, CDR1 is KGHDR and CDR2 is SFDVKD. This CDR3 is 18 amino acids long. V gave up 4 bases and J gave up 9 bases; unmatched junction bases: 19. The CDR3 DNA reads TGTGCCACCAGTGACCCCGGGTCAGGGGGCTGGCTAGGCGGTGAGCAGTTCTTC. It codes for CATSDPGSGGWLGGEQFF.

This clonotype has a handful of counts. The chain combines TRBV27 with TRBJ1-2, with 7 bases matching TRBD1. The trim removed 5 bases at V and 3 bases at J, leaving 3 bases unmatched. CDR1 is MNHEY, CDR2 SMNVEV, per germline (reference sequence). The CDR3 is 13 residues long. The CDR3 nucleotides are TGTGCCAGCAGTCATGGGACAGACTATGGCTACACCTTC. It codes for CASSHGTDYGYTF.

V and J are TRBV5-1 and TRBJ2-1; D may be TRBD1 or TRBD2 (5 bases each). The ends were cut back, 4 bases at V and 7 bases at J, with 12 bases in the middle. Germline V gives CDR1 SGHRS, CDR2 YFSETQ. There are 13 residues in the CDR3. This CDR3 is CASSPVGENEQFF. The DNA for the CDR3 is TGCGCCAGCAGCCCGGTAGGGGAGAATGAGCAGTTCTTC.

This clonotype was counted only a few times. The chain has TRBV29-1 and TRBJ2-3, with a tentative D call TRBD2 (6 bases). Germline V gene data show CDR1 as SQVTM and CDR2 as ANQGSEA. The CDR3 consists of 14 residues. V lost 7 bases and J lost 0, with 14 bases in between. The CDR3 spells CSGRRDPSTDTQYF. In DNA, the CDR3 is TGCAGCGGGCGGCGGGACCCTAGCACAGATACGCAGTATTTT.

This clonotype was picked up a small number of times. The V call is TRBV20-1, the J call TRBJ2-7; the match to TRBD2 covers 10 bases. Germline CDR1 is DFQATT and CDR2 is SNEGSKA (reference sequence). V shed 2 bases and J 6 bases; nucleotides not matched to a gene: 10. This CDR3 comprises 15 residues. CDR3 sequence: CSARPLGLAAPEQYF. CDR3 nucleotide sequence: TGCAGTGCTAGACCTCTCGGACTAGCGGCCCCCGAGCAGTACTTC.

The genes are TRBV30 and TRBJ2-7, with D uncertain. V lost 1 base and J lost 4, with 11 bases in between. The CDR3 loop spans 13 amino acids. The V gene's germline CDR1 is GTSNPN and CDR2 SVGIG (reference sequence). The CDR3 DNA reads as TGTGCCTGGAGTGCTGGAGAACGGTACGAGCAGTACTTC. This encodes CAWSAGERYEQYF.

This clonotype has only a few counts. This sequence joins TRBV20-1 and TRBJ2-7; D is undetermined. The CDR3 consists of 12 residues. V was cut by 3 bases and J by 4 bases, with 10 bases left in between. Looked up from germline, CDR1 is DFQATT and CDR2 is SNEGSKA (reference sequence). The CDR3 protein is CSAREEMYEQYF. The CDR3 nucleotides are TGCAGTGCTAGGGAAGAGATGTACGAGCAGTACTTC.

This clonotype was picked up one time. This chain joins TRBV6-5 and TRBJ1-5, with no clear D. The V end was cut by 5 bases, the J end by 6 bases, with 11 bases between. Germline CDR1 is MNHEY and CDR2 is SVGAGI. The CDR3 is 13 amino acids. CDR3 coding DNA: TGTGCCAGCAGTCCTACGGGCGGTCAGCCCCAGCATTTT. Its translation is CASSPTGGQPQHF.

There are a few counts of this clonotype. The V call is TRBV20-1, the J call TRBJ2-7, with TRBD2 matching 13 bases. This CDR3 has 14 residues. Germline loops: CDR1 DFQATT, CDR2 SNEGSKA (reference sequence). V gave up 6 bases and J gave up 4 bases; unmatched junction bases: 6. Here the CDR3 reads CSASGLAGEYEQYF. The CDR3 DNA follows: TGCAGTGCCTCAGGACTAGCGGGAGAATACGAGCAGTACTTC.

This clonotype was detected only a few times. V gene TRBV7-9 combines with J gene TRBJ2-7; D may be TRBD1 (6 bases). V was shortened by 4 bases and J by 3 bases, with 16 bases between the two germline ends. CDR3 length: 15 residues. Germline CDR1 SEHNR, CDR2 FQNEAQ (reference sequence). CDR3: CASSSTGTNLYEQYF. The DNA for the CDR3 is TGTGCCAGCAGCTCGACCGGGACAAATCTCTACGAGCAGTACTTC.

This chain connects TRBV10-3 to TRBJ2-7; either TRBD1 or TRBD2 may fit D (5 bases each). Per germline, CDR1 ENHRY and CDR2 SYGVKD. This CDR3 contains 15 residues. Trimming cost V 3 bases and J 4 bases, with 16 bases left between them. In DNA form, the CDR3 reads TGTGCCATCAGTGAAAGGGGCGCGGACTGGTACGAGCAGTACTTC. Translated, it gives CAISERGADWYEQYF.

A few counts support this clonotype. The chain joins TRBV20-1 to TRBJ1-1, with 7 bases that match TRBD1. The V and J ends lost 1 base and 3 bases, in that order; junction bases with no gene match: 2. The CDR3 has 13 amino acids. Germline V lookup: CDR1 DFQATT, CDR2 SNEGSKA (reference sequence). CDR3 amino acids: CSARGDRHTEAFF. The CDR3, as DNA: TGCAGTGCTAGAGGGGACAGACACACTGAAGCTTTCTTT.

Only a few counts were recorded for this clonotype. The chain combines TRBV4-1 with TRBJ1-1; the D is unclear. Germline assignment: CDR1 MGHRA and CDR2 YSYEKL. Trimming took off 4 bases at V and 4 bases at J, with 22 bases between the two ends. There are 17 residues in the CDR3. The CDR3 loop reads CASSLPTVGLGSTEAFF. For the CDR3, the DNA is TGCGCCAGCAGCCTCCCCACGGTAGGACTAGGCAGCACTGAAGCTTTCTTT.

Only a few counts were recorded for this clonotype. J is TRBJ2-5 and V is TRBV4-1, with D maybe TRBD1 (6 bases). The length of the CDR3 is 15 residues. Looked up from germline, CDR1 is MGHRA and CDR2 is YSYEKL. With 6 bases removed from V and 5 bases from J, the gap between germline ends came to 19 bases. The CDR3 sequence is CASRTGYTLSETQYF. The DNA for the CDR3 is TGCGCCAGCAGAACAGGGTACACGTTGTCTGAGACCCAGTACTTC.

This clonotype was picked up a small number of times. V usage is TRBV12-5 and J usage is TRBJ1-1; no reliable D call. Looked up from germline, CDR1 is LGHNT and CDR2 is FRNRAP. V dropped 0 bases and J dropped 1 base, with 12 bases sitting between them. The CDR3 runs to 16 residues. CDR3 residues: CASGLVRRAKNTEAFF. In DNA, the CDR3 is TGTGCTAGTGGTTTGGTACGGAGGGCGAAGAACACTGAAGCTTTCTTT.

This clonotype was observed a few times. This rearrangement joins TRBV19 to TRBJ1-1, with a tentative D call TRBD1 (6 bases). V was cut by 3 bases and J by 1 base, with 12 bases left in between. This CDR3 is built from 15 residues. In germline, CDR1 is LNHDA, CDR2 SQIVND (reference sequence). The CDR3 protein is CASSIRVGANTEAFF. CDR3 DNA: TGTGCCAGTAGTATTAGGGTGGGGGCGAACACTGAAGCTTTCTTT.

This clonotype was seen more than once but under ten times. This chain links TRBV12-3 or TRBV12-4 with TRBJ1-5; D not certain. V was cut by 6 bases and J by 1 base, with 10 bases left in between. This CDR3 contains 14 residues. CDR3 bases: TGTGCCAGCAGGACGGGAATGAGCAATCAGCCCCAGCATTTT. Encoded protein: CASRTGMSNQPQHF.

J is TRBJ2-7 and V is TRBV27; no definite D call. Trimming stripped 4 bases from V and 7 bases from J, with 11 bases between. Germline V CDR1 and CDR2: MNHEY, SMNVEV (reference sequence). This CDR3 has 12 amino acids. CDR3 DNA sequence: TGTGCCAGCAGTTCCATAGCCCGAGAGCAGTACTTC. It encodes CASSSIAREQYF.

This rearrangement joins TRBV4-3 to TRBJ2-3; maybe TRBD2 (5 bases). The V gene's germline CDR1 is LGHNA and CDR2 YSLEER. CDR3 length: 14 residues. V dropped 3 bases and J dropped 5 bases, with 12 bases sitting between them. The CDR3 DNA follows: TGCGCCAGCAGCCATAATCATCGGGGAGATACGCAGTATTTT. As protein: CASSHNHRGDTQYF.

This clonotype was recorded many times. This chain connects TRBV3-1 to TRBJ2-7; TRBD1 might be the D (5 bases). The CDR3 is 21 amino acids. The germline V gene encodes CDR1 LGHDT and CDR2 YNNKEL (reference sequence). Trimming took off 3 bases at V and 5 bases at J, with 35 bases between the two ends. The CDR3 is CASSQKILLNTGAVRPHEQYF. CDR3 in DNA: TGTGCCAGCAGCCAGAAGATTTTGTTAAACACAGGCGCCGTGAGGCCCCACGAGCAGTACTTC.

This clonotype came up a few times. The chain is built from TRBV7-9 and TRBJ1-1; maybe TRBD1 (5 bases). With 1 base removed from V and 6 bases from J, the gap between germline ends came to 9 bases. The CDR3 contains 13 residues. CDR1 SEHNR and CDR2 FQNEAQ come from the germline V gene (reference sequence). The CDR3 loop is CASSLGGGSEAFF. DNA of the CDR3: TGTGCCAGCAGCTTAGGGGGGGGGTCTGAAGCTTTCTTT.

The chain employs TRBV16 and TRBJ1-1; possibly TRBD1 for D (5 bases). The germline V and J ends were trimmed by 8 bases and 4 bases, with 11 bases remaining between them. Germline V gene lookup returns CDR1 KGHSY and CDR2 FQNENV. CDR3 length: 12 residues. The CDR3: CASAPGGTEAFF. In DNA, the CDR3 is TGTGCCAGCGCGCCCGGGGGCACTGAAGCTTTCTTT. The full variable domain, completed using reference TRBV16 and TRBJ1-1, is GEEVAQTPKHLVRGEGQKAKLYCAPIKGHSYVFWYQQVLKNEFKFLISFQNENVFDETGMPKERFSAKCLPNSPCSLEIQATKLEDSAVYFCASAPGGTEAFFGQGTRLTVV.

Only a few counts were recorded for this clonotype. In DNA, the CDR3 is TGTGCCAGTAGCCCCCCTGGGCTCTACGAGCAGTACTTC. It is translated as CASSPPGLYEQYF. The chain links TRBV19 to TRBJ2-7; D is uncertain. Trimming shortened V by 6 bases and J by 3 bases, and 12 bases separated the two germline ends. CDR1 and CDR2 from the germline V gene are LNHDA and SQIVND (reference sequence). There are 13 residues in the CDR3. Based on the CDR3 plus reference TRBV19 and TRBJ2-7, the full variable domain is DGGITQSPKYLFRKEGQNVTLSCEQNLNHDAMYWYRQDPGQGLRLIYYSQIVNDFQKGDIAEGYSVSREKKESFPLTVTSAQKNPTAFYLCASSPPGLYEQYFGPGTRLTVT.

The CDR3 sequence: CASSLGLYYGYTF. In DNA form, the CDR3 reads TGTGCCAGCAGCTTGGGTCTTTACTATGGCTACACCTTC. V gene TRBV7-9 combines with J gene TRBJ1-2; D gene unclear. Germline loops: CDR1 SEHNR, CDR2 FQNEAQ (reference sequence). This CDR3 spans 13 amino acids. The V gene lost 3 bases and the J gene lost 3 bases, with 8 bases spanning the gap.

The J gene is TRBJ2-7, the V gene TRBV4-1; 10 nucleotides line up with TRBD1. V gave up 1 base and J gave up 4 bases; unmatched junction bases: 4. Germline V gene data show CDR1 as MGHRA and CDR2 as YSYEKL. The CDR3 has 15 residues. CDR3: CASSQADRGLYEQYF. CDR3 bases: TGCGCCAGCAGCCAAGCTGACAGGGGGCTGTACGAGCAGTACTTC.

This clonotype is medium-sized in the sample. The chain employs TRBV27 and TRBJ2-1, with 10 positions matching TRBD2. The CDR3 has 15 amino acids. Germline loops: CDR1 MNHEY, CDR2 SMNVEV (reference sequence). V lost 6 bases and J lost 4; bases outside the gene matches: 6. Written as DNA, the CDR3 is TGTGCCAGCAGGTGGACTAGCGGAGTTTACAATGAGCAGTTCTTC. Translation: CASRWTSGVYNEQFF.

In this sample, this clonotype turned up a few times. The chain carries TRBV25-1 and TRBJ2-7, with D maybe TRBD2 (6 bases). The ends were cut back, 7 bases at V and 2 bases at J, with 12 bases in the middle. There are 13 residues in the CDR3. CDR1 and CDR2 from the germline V gene are MGHDK and SYGVNS. The CDR3 reads CASTWGEAYEQYF. DNA for the CDR3: TGTGCCAGCACGTGGGGGGAAGCCTACGAGCAGTACTTC.

The chain employs TRBV15 and TRBJ2-7, with D hard to call. Germline V lookup: CDR1 LNHNV, CDR2 YYDKDF (reference sequence). This CDR3 is built from 15 residues. Trimming removed 0 bases at V and 3 bases at J, with 12 bases between. The CDR3 bases are TGTGCCACCAGCAGAGAGGACCTTTCTGACTACGAGCAGTACTTC. It translates to CATSREDLSDYEQYF.

This clonotype came up a few times. The rearrangement links TRBV6-6 to TRBJ2-7; 7 bases fit TRBD2. This CDR3 region has 15 residues. Unmatched junction bases numbered 9, after V lost 2 bases and J lost 5 bases. CDR1 is MNHNY, CDR2 SVGAGI, per germline (reference sequence). CDR3 amino acids: CASSYPTGGVHEQYF. The DNA of the CDR3 is TGTGCCAGCAGTTACCCCACGGGGGGTGTCCACGAGCAGTACTTC.

The chain has TRBV24-1 and TRBJ1-1, with D unclear. The V end was cut by 3 bases, the J end by 2 bases, with 6 bases between. The CDR3 covers 13 residues. Germline V gives CDR1 KGHDR, CDR2 SFDVKD. CDR3 sequence (DNA): TGTGCCACCAGTGATGCCGGCAACACTGAAGCTTTCTTT. Translated, it gives CATSDAGNTEAFF.